This T cell receptor (beta chain) was found in a study of response to subunit inactivated influenza vaccine. The sample holds a few counts of this clonotype. TCRdb re-analysed the RT-PCR reads in MiXCR, keeping a single row per CDR3 protein. The sample yields about 540,000 distinct CDR3 sequences, around 21% seen once. The CDR3 totals 16 residues. Germline-derived CDR1 and CDR2 are MDHEN and SYDVKM. With V trimmed by 6 bases and J by 5 bases, 13 bases remained unmatched. This same sample was also part of a study on T cells expressing NK-cell markers. That source notes: Template switching by 5'RACE with UMIs generated the TCR beta cDNA. The TCR beta repertoires originated in sorted CD3+CD56+NKG2C+, CD3+CD56+NKG2C- and CD3+CD56-NKG2C+ T cells. Dominant NKG2C+ clonotypes accounted for roughly 1.0-7.0% of CD8+ T cells in roughly 6 donors.

Material: CD4+ T cells sorted from PBMCs, obtained 11 to 12 days after vaccination. This rearrangement joins TRBV28 to TRBJ1-5; TRBD1 agrees at 7 bases. The clonotype was recovered from a man aged 45-65 years who received an inactivated influenza vaccine. As DNA, the CDR3 is TGTGCCAGCAGACCAAAGACAGGGTACGGACATCAGCCCCAGCATTTT. It codes for CASRPKTGYGHQPQHF.